This T cell receptor (beta chain) was identified during a study of control samples from healthy donors and cancer patients. V was pared by 3 bases and J by 3 bases, with 7 bases between. The germline gives CDR1 SGHRS, CDR2 YFSETQ. The CDR3 totals 13 residues. The data were produced by immunoSEQ multiplex PCR, yet TCRdb's version contains in-frame clones alone and is incomplete. The sample lists fewer than 200,000 clones; almost 90% were seen once. Sequenced: blood. This TCR was recovered from a woman aged 45-65 years in good health. J is TRBJ1-5 and V is TRBV5-1, with D uncertain. The DNA for the CDR3 is TGCGCCAGCAGCTCTGACCCCAATCAGCCCCAGCATTTT. It is translated as CASSSDPNQPQHF.